This is a list of T cell receptor beta chains from one sample in a study of T cells in Graves' hyperthyroidism and ophthalmopathy. TCRdb analysed the multiplex PCR reads with MiXCR anew, one entry per CDR3 protein. The sample holds nearly 750,000 distinct CDR3 sequences, 30% to 40% seen once. Sequencing input: blood. The receptors originated from a woman aged 35 to 49 with Graves' hyperthyroidism. CDR3s leave out the opening cysteine and the closing phenylalanine or tryptophan.

j_call	v_call	cdr3_aa
TRBJ1-2	TRBV27	ASSLSRDRGNGYT
TRBJ1-1	TRBV6-2/TRBV6-3	ASSFPAHTEAF
TRBJ1-3	TRBV20-1	SARDGASGNTIY
TRBJ2-5	TRBV5-8	ASSPGQGWETQY
TRBJ1-3	TRBV14	ASSHATGQGDTIY
TRBJ1-2	TRBV9	ASSVVPEGGYT
TRBJ2-5	TRBV28	ASQGLAAVQETQY
TRBJ2-7	TRBV7-2	ASVSTGNEQY
TRBJ1-2	TRBV4-1	ASSQDFGTGSDGYT
TRBJ2-6	TRBV9	ASAGSGANVLT
TRBJ2-1	TRBV19	ASSRVGEGLNEQF
TRBJ1-6	TRBV25-1	AWSVAGGDSPLH
TRBJ2-2	TRBV20-1	SASKDGNTGELF
TRBJ1-1	TRBV6-1	ASKQAGGSTEAF
TRBJ2-2	TRBV7-2	ASNPLGGQNTGELF
TRBJ2-5	TRBV25-1	ASAEETQY
TRBJ2-7	TRBV6-5	ASSQREIDEQY
TRBJ2-3	TRBV10-3	AISWGDTQY
TRBJ2-7	TRBV6-2/TRBV6-3	ASSYVGGGRYEQY
TRBJ1-2	TRBV12-3/TRBV12-4	ASSFRTPSHYGYT
TRBJ2-6	TRBV29-1	SVVEGRRRGANVLT
TRBJ1-6	TRBV12-3/TRBV12-4	ASRALRTVTNSPLH
TRBJ1-5	TRBV6-5	ASSYLGQPQH
TRBJ1-1	TRBV12-3/TRBV12-4	ASSLTDSEAF
TRBJ1-1	TRBV9	ASSPLTGSNAF
TRBJ1-4	TRBV7-9	ASRPGTNEKLF
TRBJ1-1	TRBV18	ASSPQPQQEAF
TRBJ2-7	TRBV6-5	ASRQHGKASYEQY
TRBJ1-2	TRBV2	ASRTDLYGYT
TRBJ1-1	TRBV19	ASSRSVWDTEAF
TRBJ1-5	TRBV19	ASRPLPGQLQPQH
TRBJ1-5	TRBV12-3/TRBV12-4	ASNTGDGQPQH
TRBJ1-4	TRBV7-2	ASSSYRGTGKLF